A single sample gave rise to the 8 T cell receptor beta chains below, sequenced in a study of long-term antiretroviral therapy in people with HIV. A v3.0 immunoSEQ assay was performed at survey level. Generated by immunoSEQ multiplex PCR, the TCRdb table keeps only in-frame clones and is missing some. Among roughly 33,000 clones listed, 97% were seen once. The sequenced sample was unsorted PBMCs, obtained 6.9 years after starting antiretroviral therapy. The source of these receptors is a man aged 30-40 years with HIV.

Notes on this clone: A single base is all that separates this from a far larger clone, so a read error is likely. The chain couples TRBV5-1 to TRBJ2-2; D remains unclear. Trimming removed 2 bases at V and 5 bases at J, with 4 bases between. This CDR3 is built from 12 residues. Looked up from germline, CDR1 is SGHRS and CDR2 is YFSETQ. The CDR3 is CASSLPTGELFF. CDR3 nucleotides: TGCGCCAGCAGCTTACCAACCGGGGAGCTGTTTTTT.

V is TRBV2 and J is TRBJ1-5, with D tentatively TRBD1 (5 bases). Trimming removed 8 bases from V and 11 bases from J, with 19 bases in between. Germline loops: CDR1 SNHLY, CDR2 FYNNEI. CDR3 length: 13 residues. CDR3 sequence: CASRPRFQGAQHF. CDR3 sequence (DNA): TGTGCCAGCCGGCCGCGGTTTCAAGGGGCCCAGCATTTT.

The chain carries TRBV6-5 and TRBJ2-2; TRBD2 is a possible D gene (5 bases). The CDR3 covers 14 residues. Germline values: CDR1 MNHEY, CDR2 SVGAGI. The V end was cut by 7 bases, the J end by 6 bases, with 15 bases between. The CDR3 region has the DNA TGTGCCAGCAAACGGCTGAGCGGTCCCGGGGAGCTGTTTTTT. Protein product: CASKRLSGPGELFF.

The rearrangement links TRBV7-3 to TRBJ1-1, with D perhaps TRBD1 (5 bases). V was trimmed by 3 bases and J by 5 bases, leaving 10 bases between them. This CDR3 has 13 amino acids. Germline V lookup: CDR1 SGHTA, CDR2 FQGTGA. CDR3 sequence reads: CASSFGGGTEAFF. DNA for the CDR3: TGTGCCAGCAGCTTTGGGGGTGGAACTGAAGCTTTCTTT.

J is TRBJ2-2 and V is TRBV4-2; D remains unclear. This CDR3 region has 16 residues. The ends were cut back, 1 base at V and 3 bases at J, with 12 bases in the middle. Germline V gene data show CDR1 as LGHNA and CDR2 as YNFKEQ. The CDR3 region is CASSQARASDTGELFF. CDR3 nucleotides: TGTGCCAGCAGCCAAGCCCGGGCTTCGGACACCGGGGAGCTGTTTTTT.

This clone was recorded a few times. V and J are TRBV10-3 and TRBJ2-7, with D perhaps being TRBD1 or TRBD2 (5 bases each). Trimming took 6 bases from V and 2 from J, leaving 11 bases between them. Per germline, CDR1 ENHRY and CDR2 SYGVKD. The CDR3 spans 13 residues. CDR3 bases: TGTGCCATCAGCCGGGACCGAGCCTACGAGCAGTACTTC. Translated: CAISRDRAYEQYF.

The chain has TRBV1 and TRBJ1-5; the D segment call TRBD1 is taken from the table without a DNA check. TRBV1 is classified as a pseudogene. This CDR3 has 16 residues. This chain's CDR3 is CTSSQSGTGGEQPQHF. CDR3 sequence (DNA): TGCACCAGCAGCCAATCCGGGACAGGGGGCGAACAGCCCCAGCATTTT.

The CDR3 DNA reads TGTGCCAGCAGTGAAGGGTACTCAATGAACACTGAAGCTTTCTTT. It translates to CASSEGYSMNTEAFF. The chain combines TRBV2 with TRBJ1-1; no reliable D call. The CDR3 runs 15 residues. Trimming took 1 base from V and 0 from J, leaving 9 bases between them. CDR1 is SNHLY, CDR2 FYNNEI, per germline.